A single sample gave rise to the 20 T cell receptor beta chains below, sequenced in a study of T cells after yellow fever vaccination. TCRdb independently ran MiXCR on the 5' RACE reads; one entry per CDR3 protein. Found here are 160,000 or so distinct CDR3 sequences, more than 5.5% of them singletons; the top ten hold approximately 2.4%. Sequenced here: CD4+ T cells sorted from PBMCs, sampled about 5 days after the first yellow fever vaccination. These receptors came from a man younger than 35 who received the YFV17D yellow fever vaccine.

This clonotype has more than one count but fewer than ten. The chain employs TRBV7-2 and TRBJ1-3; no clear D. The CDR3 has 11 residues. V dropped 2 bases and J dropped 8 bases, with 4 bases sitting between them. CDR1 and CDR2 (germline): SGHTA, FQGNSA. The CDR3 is CASSLLHTIYF. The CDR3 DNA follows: TGTGCCAGCAGCTTACTCCACACCATATATTTT.

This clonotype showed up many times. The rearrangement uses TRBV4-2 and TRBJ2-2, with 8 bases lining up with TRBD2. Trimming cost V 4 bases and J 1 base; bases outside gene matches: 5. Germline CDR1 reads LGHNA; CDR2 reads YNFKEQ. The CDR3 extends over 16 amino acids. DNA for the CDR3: TGTGCCAGCAGCCCCCCAAGCGGGGGGAACACCGGGGAGCTGTTTTTT. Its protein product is CASSPPSGGNTGELFF.

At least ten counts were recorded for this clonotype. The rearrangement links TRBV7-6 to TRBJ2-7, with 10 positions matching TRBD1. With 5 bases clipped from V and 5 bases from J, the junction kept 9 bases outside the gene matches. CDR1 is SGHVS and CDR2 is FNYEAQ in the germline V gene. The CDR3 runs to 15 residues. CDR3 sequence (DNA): TGTGCCAGCAGCGCGAGGACAGGGGGTTACGACGAGCAGTACTTC. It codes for CASSARTGGYDEQYF. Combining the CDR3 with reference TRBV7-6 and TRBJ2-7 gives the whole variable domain GAGVSQSPRYKVTKRGQDVALRCDPISGHVSLYWYRQALGQGPEFLTYFNYEAQQDKSGLPNDRFSAERPEGSISTLTIQRTEQRDSAMYRCASSARTGGYDEQYFGPGTRLTVT.

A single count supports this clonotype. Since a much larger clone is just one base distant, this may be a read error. CDR3 sequence: CASSRARVKQPQHF. CDR3 in DNA: TGTGCCAGCAGCCGTGCCAGGGTCAAGCAGCCCCAGCATTTT. The J gene is TRBJ1-5, the V gene TRBV28; perhaps TRBD1 as D (5 bases). This CDR3 has 14 amino acids. Germline CDR1 MDHEN, CDR2 SYDVKM. The V and J ends lost 6 bases and 7 bases respectively, with 16 bases between them.

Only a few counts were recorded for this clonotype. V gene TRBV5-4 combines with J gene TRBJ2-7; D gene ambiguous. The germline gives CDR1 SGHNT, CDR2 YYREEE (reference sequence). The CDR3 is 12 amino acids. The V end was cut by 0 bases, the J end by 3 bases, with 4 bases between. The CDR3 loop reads CASSLDYYEQYF. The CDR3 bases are TGTGCCAGCAGCTTGGATTACTACGAGCAGTACTTC.

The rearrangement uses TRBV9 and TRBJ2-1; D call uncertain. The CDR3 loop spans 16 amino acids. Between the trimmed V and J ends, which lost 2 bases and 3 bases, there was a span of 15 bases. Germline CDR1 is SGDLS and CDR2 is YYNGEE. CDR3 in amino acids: CASSVDPKVGYNEQFF. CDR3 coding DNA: TGTGCCAGCAGCGTTGACCCCAAAGTGGGCTACAATGAGCAGTTCTTC.

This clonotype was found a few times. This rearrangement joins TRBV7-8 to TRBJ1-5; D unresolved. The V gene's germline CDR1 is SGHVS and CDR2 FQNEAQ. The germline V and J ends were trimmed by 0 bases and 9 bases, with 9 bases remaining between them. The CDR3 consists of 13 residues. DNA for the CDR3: TGTGCCAGCAGCTTAGCCTGGGGTCTGCCCCAGCATTTT. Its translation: CASSLAWGLPQHF.

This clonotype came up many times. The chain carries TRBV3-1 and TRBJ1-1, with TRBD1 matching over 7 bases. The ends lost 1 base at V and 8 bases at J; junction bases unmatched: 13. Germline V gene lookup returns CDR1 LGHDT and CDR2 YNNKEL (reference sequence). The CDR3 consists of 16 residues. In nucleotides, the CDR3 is TGTGCCAGCAGCCAAGGCGGGGGACAGATAAAAGGGGAAGCTTTCTTT. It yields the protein CASSQGGGQIKGEAFF.

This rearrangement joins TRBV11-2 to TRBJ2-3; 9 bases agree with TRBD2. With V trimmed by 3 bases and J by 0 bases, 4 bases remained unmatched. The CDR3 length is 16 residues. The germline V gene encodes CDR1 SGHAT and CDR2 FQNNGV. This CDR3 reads CASSLGAGGSTDTQYF. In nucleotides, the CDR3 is TGTGCCAGCAGCTTGGGAGCGGGGGGTAGCACAGATACGCAGTATTTT.

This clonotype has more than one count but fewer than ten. The CDR3 coding sequence is TGTGCCAGCTCACCACCGATTGGAGCAGCGAACACCGGGGAGCTGTTTTTT. Its translation: CASSPPIGAANTGELFF. This chain connects TRBV18 to TRBJ2-2; D gene unclear. Germline V lookup: CDR1 KGHSH, CDR2 LQKENI. The length of the CDR3 is 17 residues. V was cut by 0 bases and J by 0 bases, with 11 bases left in between.

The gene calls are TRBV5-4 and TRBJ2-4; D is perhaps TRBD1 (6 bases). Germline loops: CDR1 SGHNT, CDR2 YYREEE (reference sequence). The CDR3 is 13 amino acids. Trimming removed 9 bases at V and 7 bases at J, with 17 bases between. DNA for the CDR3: TGTGCCATGGCTTCGACAGGTCGGAACATTCAGTACTTC. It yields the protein CAMASTGRNIQYF.

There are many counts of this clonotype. In nucleotides, the CDR3 is TGTGCCAGCAGCTTGGGGGCCGGCACAGATACGCAGTATTTT. Protein sequence: CASSLGAGTDTQYF. This sequence joins TRBV11-1 and TRBJ2-3, with a possible D match to TRBD1 (6 bases). V was shortened by 3 bases and J by 1 base, with 8 bases between the two germline ends. CDR3 length: 14 amino acids. Germline V gives CDR1 SGHAT, CDR2 FQDESV (reference sequence).

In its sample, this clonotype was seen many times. CDR3 protein: CASSRRGRVSGANVLTF. The CDR3 DNA sequence: TGCGCCAGCAGCCGCAGGGGAAGAGTCTCTGGGGCCAACGTCCTGACTTTC. The V gene is TRBV4-1, the J gene TRBJ2-6, with D perhaps matching TRBD1 (6 bases). The V end lost 4 bases, the J end lost 0 bases, and 13 bases lay between the germline ends. The CDR3 is made up of 17 amino acids. Germline V gene sequence: CDR1 MGHRA, CDR2 YSYEKL.

The CDR3, as DNA: TGTGCCAGCAGCTCCAGCGGAAGCACAGATACGCAGTATTTT. This encodes CASSSSGSTDTQYF. This chain connects TRBV9 to TRBJ2-3; a possible D gene is TRBD2 (5 bases). The CDR3 loop spans 14 amino acids. Trimming cost V 4 bases and J 0 bases, with 9 bases left between them. Germline V gene data show CDR1 as SGDLS and CDR2 as YYNGEE. The whole variable domain, remainder taken from reference TRBV9 and TRBJ2-3, is DSGVTQTPKHLITATGQRVTLRCSPRSGDLSVYWYQQSLDQGLQFLIQYYNGEERAKGNILERFSAQQFPDLHSELNLSSLELGDSALYFCASSSSGSTDTQYFGPGTRLTVL.

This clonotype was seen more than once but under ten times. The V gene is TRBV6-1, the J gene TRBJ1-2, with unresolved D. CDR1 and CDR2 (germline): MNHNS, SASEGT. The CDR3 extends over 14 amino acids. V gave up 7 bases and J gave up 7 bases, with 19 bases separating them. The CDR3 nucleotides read TGTGCCAGCATCCCCTCGGGTACTTTCGGTGGCTACACCTTC. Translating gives CASIPSGTFGGYTF.

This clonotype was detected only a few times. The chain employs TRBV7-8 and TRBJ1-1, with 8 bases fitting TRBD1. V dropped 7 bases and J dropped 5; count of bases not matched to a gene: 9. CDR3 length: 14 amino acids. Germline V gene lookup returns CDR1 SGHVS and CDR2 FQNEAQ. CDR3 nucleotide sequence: TGTGCCAGCAACCCGACAGGGGTGGTGACTGAAGCTTTCTTT. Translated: CASNPTGVVTEAFF.

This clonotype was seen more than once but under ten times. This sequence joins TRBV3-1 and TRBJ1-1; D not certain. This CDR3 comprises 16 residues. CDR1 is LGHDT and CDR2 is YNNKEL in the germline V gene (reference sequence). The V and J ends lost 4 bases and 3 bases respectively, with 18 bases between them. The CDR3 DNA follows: TGTGCCAGCAGCCGCAGAATAGTCGGGAGGTACACTGAAGCTTTCTTT. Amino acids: CASSRRIVGRYTEAFF.

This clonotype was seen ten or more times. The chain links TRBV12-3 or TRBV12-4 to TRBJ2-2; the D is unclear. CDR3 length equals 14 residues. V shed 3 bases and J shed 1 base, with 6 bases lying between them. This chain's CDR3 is CASSLGMNTGELFF. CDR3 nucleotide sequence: TGTGCCAGCAGTTTGGGGATGAACACCGGGGAGCTGTTTTTT.

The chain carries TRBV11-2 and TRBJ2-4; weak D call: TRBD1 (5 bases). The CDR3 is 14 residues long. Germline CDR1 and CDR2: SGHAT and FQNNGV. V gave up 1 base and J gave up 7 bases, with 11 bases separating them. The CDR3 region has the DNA TGTGCCAGCAGCTTAGGGGGCATGGGGAACATTCAGTACTTC. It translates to CASSLGGMGNIQYF.

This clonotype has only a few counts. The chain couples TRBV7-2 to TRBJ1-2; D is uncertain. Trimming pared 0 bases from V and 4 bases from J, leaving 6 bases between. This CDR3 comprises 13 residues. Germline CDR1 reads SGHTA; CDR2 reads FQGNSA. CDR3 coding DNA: TGTGCCAGCAGCTTAGCTCTCCTCTATGGCTACACCTTC. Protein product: CASSLALLYGYTF.